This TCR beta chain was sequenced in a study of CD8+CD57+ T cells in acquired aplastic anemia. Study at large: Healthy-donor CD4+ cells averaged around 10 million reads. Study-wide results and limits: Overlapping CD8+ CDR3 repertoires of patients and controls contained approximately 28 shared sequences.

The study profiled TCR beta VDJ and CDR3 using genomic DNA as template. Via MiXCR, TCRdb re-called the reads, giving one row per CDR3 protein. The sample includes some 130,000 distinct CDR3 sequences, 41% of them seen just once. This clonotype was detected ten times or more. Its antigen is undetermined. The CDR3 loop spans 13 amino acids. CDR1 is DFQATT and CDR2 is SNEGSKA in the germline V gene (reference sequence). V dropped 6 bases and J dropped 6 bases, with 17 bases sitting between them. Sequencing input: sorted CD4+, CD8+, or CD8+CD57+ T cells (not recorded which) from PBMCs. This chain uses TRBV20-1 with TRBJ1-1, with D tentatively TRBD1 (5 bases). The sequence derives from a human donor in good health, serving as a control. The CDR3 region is CSAAPAGGAEAFF. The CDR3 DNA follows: TGCAGTGCCGCCCCGGCGGGGGGAGCTGAAGCTTTCTTT.